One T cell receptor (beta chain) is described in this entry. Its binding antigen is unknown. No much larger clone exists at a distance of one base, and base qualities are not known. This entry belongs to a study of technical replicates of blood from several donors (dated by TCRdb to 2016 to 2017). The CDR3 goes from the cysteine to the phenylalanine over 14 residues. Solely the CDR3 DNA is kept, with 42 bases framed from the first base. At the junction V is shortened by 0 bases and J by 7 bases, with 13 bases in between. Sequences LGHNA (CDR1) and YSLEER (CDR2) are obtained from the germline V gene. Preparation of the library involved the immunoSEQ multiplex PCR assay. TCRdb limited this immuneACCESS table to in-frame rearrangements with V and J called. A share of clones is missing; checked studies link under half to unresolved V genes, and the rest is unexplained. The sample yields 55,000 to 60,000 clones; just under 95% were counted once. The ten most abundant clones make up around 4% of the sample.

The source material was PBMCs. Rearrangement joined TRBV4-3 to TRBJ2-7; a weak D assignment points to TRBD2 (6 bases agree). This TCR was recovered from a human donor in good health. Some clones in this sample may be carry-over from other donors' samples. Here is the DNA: TGCGCCAGCAGCCAAGATTGGACCGCGGGGGAGCAGTACTTC. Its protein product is CASSQDWTAGEQYF.